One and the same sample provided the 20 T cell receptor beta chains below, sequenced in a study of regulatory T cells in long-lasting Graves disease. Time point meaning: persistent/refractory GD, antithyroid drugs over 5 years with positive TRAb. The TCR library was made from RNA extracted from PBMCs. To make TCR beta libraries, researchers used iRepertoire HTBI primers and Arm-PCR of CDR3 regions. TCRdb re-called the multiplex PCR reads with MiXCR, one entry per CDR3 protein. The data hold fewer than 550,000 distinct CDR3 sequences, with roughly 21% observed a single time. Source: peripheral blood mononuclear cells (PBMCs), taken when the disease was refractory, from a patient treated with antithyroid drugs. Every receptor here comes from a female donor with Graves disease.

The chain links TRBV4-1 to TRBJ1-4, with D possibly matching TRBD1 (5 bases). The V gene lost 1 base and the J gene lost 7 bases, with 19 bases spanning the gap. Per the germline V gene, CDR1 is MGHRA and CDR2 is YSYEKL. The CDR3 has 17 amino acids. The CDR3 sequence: CASSQAGARVSTEKLFF. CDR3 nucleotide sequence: TGCGCCAGCAGCCAAGCCGGCGCCAGGGTCAGTACTGAAAAACTGTTTTTT.

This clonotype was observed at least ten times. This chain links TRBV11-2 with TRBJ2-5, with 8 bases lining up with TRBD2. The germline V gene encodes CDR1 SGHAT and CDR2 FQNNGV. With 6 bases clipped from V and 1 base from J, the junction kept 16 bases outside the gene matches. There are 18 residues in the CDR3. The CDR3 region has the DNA TGTGCCAGCAGACCCGGCGGGAGGTCGGGGGTAGGCCAAGAGACCCAGTACTTC. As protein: CASRPGGRSGVGQETQYF.

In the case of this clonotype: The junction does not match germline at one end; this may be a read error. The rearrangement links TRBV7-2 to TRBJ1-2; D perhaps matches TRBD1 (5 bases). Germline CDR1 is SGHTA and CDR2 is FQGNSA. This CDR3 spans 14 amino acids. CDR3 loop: CANSLRREGRGYTF. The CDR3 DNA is TGTGCCAACAGCCTCCGCAGGGAGGGGCGAGGCTACACCTTC.

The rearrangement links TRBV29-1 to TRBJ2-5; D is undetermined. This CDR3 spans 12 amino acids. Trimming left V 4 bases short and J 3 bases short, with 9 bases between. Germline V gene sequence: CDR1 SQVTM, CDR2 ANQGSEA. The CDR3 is CSVVSSKETQYF. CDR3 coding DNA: TGCAGCGTTGTCTCTAGTAAAGAGACCCAGTACTTC.

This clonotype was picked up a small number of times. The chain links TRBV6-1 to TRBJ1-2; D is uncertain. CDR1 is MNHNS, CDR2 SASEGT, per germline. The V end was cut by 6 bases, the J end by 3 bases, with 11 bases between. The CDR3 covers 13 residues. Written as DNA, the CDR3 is TGTGCCAGCAGCATTCGGTCATACTATGGCTACACCTTC. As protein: CASSIRSYYGYTF.

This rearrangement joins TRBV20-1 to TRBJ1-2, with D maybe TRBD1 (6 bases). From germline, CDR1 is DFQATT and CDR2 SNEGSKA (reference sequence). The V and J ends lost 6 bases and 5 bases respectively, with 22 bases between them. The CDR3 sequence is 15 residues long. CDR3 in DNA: TGCAGTGCGGAACAACTCAGGGGTTCGGGATATGGCTACACCTTC. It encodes CSAEQLRGSGYGYTF.

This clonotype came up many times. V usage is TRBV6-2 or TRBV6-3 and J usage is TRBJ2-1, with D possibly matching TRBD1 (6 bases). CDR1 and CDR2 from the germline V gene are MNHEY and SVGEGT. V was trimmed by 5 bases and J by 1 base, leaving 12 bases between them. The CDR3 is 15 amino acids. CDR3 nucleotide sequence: TGTGCCAGCAGTGAACGGGACATTTCCTACAATGAGCAGTTCTTC. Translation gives CASSERDISYNEQFF.

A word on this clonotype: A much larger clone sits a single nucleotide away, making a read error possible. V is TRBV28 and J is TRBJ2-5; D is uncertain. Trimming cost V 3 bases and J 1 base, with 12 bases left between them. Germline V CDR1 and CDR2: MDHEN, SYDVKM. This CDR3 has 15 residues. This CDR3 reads CASSLGVRAQETQYF. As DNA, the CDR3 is TGTGCCAGCAGTTTGGGTGTCCGGGCCCAAGAGACCCAGTACTTC.

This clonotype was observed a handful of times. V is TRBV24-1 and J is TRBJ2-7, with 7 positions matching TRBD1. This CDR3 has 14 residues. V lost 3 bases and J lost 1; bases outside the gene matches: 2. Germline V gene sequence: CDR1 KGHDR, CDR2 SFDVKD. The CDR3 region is CATSDRQGSYEQYF. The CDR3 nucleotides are TGTGCCACCAGTGATCGACAGGGTTCCTACGAGCAGTACTTC.

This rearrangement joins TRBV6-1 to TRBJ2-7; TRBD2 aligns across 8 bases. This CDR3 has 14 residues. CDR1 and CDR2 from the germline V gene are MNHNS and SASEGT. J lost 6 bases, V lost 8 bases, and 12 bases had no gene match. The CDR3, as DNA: TGTGCCAGCGGGTCCGGGACTAGTCGTCGCGAGCAGTACTTC. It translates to CASGSGTSRREQYF.

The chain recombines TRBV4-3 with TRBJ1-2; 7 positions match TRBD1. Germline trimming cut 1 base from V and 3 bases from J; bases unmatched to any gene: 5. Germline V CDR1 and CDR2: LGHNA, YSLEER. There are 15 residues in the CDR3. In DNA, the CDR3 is TGCGCCAGCAGCCAAGTCTTGGGACAGCACTATGGCTACACCTTC. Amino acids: CASSQVLGQHYGYTF.

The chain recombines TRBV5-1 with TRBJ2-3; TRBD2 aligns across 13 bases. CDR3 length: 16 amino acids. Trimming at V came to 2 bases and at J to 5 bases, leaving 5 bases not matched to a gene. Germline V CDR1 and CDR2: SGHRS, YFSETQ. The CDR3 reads CASSLGLAGAKDTQYF. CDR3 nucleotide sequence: TGCGCCAGCAGCTTAGGACTAGCGGGAGCGAAAGATACGCAGTATTTT.

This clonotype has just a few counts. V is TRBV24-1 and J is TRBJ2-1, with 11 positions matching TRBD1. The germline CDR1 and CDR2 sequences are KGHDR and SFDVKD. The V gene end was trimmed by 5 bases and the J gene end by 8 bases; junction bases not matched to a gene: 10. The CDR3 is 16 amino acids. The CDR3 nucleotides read TGTGCCACCAGTGCCGTAGGGACAGGGGGTATAGATGAGCAGTTCTTC. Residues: CATSAVGTGGIDEQFF.

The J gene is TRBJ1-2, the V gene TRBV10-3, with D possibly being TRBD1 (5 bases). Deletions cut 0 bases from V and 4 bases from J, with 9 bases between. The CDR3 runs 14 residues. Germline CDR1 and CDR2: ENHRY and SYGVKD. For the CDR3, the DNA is TGTGCCATCAGTGAGTCCGACAGCACCTATGGCTACACCTTC. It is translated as CAISESDSTYGYTF.

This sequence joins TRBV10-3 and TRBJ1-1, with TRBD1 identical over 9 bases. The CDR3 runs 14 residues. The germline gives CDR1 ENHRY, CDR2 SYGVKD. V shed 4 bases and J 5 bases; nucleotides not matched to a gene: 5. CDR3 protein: CAISAQGASTEAFF. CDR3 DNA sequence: TGTGCCATCAGTGCACAGGGGGCGAGTACTGAAGCTTTCTTT.

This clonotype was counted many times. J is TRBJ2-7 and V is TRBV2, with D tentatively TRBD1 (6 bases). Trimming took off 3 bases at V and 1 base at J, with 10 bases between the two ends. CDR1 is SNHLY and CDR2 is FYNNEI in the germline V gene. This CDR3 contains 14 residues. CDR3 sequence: CASSEGRGSYEQYF. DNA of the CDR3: TGTGCCAGCAGTGAGGGCAGGGGATCCTACGAGCAGTACTTC.

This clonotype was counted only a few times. CDR3 coding DNA: TGCAGTGCTGCTGGTGGCGTAGGCTACGAGCAGTACTTC. Protein product: CSAAGGVGYEQYF. This chain joins TRBV20-1 and TRBJ2-7; D unclear. This CDR3 comprises 13 residues. V gave up 5 bases and J gave up 3 bases, with 14 bases separating them. CDR1 is DFQATT, CDR2 SNEGSKA, per germline (reference sequence).

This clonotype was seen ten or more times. CDR3 loop: CASSSYIRLAGDSYEQYF. The CDR3, as DNA: TGTGCCAGCAGTTCCTACATCCGACTAGCGGGAGACTCCTACGAGCAGTACTTC. The genes are TRBV28 and TRBJ2-7; TRBD2 matches at 12 bases. Germline assignment: CDR1 MDHEN and CDR2 SYDVKM. CDR3 length: 18 residues. The trim removed 4 bases at V and 0 bases at J, leaving 10 bases unmatched.

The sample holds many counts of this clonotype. For the CDR3, the DNA is TGTGCCAGCAGTTACTTGACTAATGGCTACACCTTC. Protein product: CASSYLTNGYTF. V usage is TRBV6-5 and J usage is TRBJ1-2; no firm D call. The CDR3 extends over 12 amino acids. Germline V gene data show CDR1 as MNHEY and CDR2 as SVGAGI. V was clipped by 1 base and J by 6 bases, with 6 bases between them.

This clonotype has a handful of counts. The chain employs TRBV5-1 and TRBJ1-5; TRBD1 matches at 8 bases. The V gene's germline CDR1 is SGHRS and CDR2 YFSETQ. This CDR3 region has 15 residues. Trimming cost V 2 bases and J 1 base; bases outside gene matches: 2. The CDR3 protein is CASSFQGASNQPQHF. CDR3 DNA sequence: TGCGCCAGCAGCTTCCAGGGGGCCAGCAATCAGCCCCAGCATTTT.